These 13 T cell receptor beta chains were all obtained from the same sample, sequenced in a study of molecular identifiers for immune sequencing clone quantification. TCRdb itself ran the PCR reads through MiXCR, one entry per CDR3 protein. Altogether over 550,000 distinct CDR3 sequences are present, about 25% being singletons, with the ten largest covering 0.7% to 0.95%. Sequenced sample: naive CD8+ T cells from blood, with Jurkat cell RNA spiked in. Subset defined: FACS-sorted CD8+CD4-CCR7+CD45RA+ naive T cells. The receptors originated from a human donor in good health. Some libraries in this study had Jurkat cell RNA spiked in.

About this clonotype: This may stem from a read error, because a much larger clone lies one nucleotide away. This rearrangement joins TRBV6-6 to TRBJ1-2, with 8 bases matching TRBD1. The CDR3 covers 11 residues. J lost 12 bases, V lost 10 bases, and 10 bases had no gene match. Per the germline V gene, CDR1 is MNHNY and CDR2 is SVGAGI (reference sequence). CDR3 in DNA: TGTGCCACCTGGACAGGGCGAGGCCACACCTTC. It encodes CATWTGRGHTF.

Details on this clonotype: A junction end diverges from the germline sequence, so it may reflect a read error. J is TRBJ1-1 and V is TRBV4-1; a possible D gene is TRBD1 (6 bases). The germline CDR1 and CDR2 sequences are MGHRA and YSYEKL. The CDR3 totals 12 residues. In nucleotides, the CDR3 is TGCGCCAGCTGCCAAGGAGGGGGTGAAGCTTTCTTT. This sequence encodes CASCQGGGEAFF.

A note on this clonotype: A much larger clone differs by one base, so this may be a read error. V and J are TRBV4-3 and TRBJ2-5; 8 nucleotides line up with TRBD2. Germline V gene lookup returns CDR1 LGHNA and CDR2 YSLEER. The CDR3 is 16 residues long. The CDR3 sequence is CASSHTSGRSQETRYF. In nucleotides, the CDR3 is TGCGCCAGCAGCCACACTAGCGGAAGATCCCAAGAGACCCGGTACTTC.

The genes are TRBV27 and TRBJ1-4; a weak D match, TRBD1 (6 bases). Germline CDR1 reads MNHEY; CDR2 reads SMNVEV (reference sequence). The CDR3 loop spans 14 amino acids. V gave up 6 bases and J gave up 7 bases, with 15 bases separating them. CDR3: CASRPRGRSEKLFF. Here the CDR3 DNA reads TGTGCCAGCAGGCCGCGGGGGCGGTCTGAAAAACTGTTTTTT. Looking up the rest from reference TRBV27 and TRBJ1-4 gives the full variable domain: EAQVTQNPRYLITVTGKKLTVTCSQNMNHEYMSWYRQDPGLGLRQIYYSMNVEVTDKGDVPEGYKVSRKEKRNFPLILESPSPNQTSLYFCASRPRGRSEKLFFGSGTQLSVL.

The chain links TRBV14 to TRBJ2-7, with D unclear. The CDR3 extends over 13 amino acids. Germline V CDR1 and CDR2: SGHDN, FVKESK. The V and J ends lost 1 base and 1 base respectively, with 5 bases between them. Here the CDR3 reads CASSQVRSYEQYF. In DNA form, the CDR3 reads TGTGCCAGCAGCCAAGTTAGGTCCTACGAGCAGTACTTC. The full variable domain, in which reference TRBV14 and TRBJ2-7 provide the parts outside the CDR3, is EAGVTQFPSHSVIEKGQTVTLRCDPISGHDNLYWYRRVMGKEIKFLLHFVKESKQDESGMPNNRFLAERTGGTYSTLKVQPAELEDSGVYFCASSQVRSYEQYFGPGTRLTVT.

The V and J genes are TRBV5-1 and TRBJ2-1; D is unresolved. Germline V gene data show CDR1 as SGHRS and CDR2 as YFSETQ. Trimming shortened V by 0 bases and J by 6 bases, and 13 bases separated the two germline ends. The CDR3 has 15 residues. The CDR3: CASSLEGFSGNEQFF. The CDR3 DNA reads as TGCGCCAGCAGCTTGGAGGGTTTTTCGGGCAATGAGCAGTTCTTC. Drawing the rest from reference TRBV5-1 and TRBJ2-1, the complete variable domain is KAGVTQTPRYLIKTRGQQVTLSCSPISGHRSVSWYQQTPGQGLQFLFEYFSETQRNKGNFPGRFSGRQFSNSRSEMNVSTLELGDSALYLCASSLEGFSGNEQFFGPGTRLTVL.

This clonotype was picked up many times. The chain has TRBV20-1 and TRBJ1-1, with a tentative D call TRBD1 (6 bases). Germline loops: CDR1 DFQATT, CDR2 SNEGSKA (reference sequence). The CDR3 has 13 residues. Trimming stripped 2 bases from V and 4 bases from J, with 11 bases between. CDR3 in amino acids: CSARQDRPTEAFF. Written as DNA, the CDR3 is TGCAGTGCTAGACAGGACAGACCCACTGAAGCTTTCTTT.

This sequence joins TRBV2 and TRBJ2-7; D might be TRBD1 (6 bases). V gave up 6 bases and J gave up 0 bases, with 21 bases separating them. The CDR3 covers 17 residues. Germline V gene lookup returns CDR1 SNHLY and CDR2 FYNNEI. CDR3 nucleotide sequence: TGTGCCAGCAGCCCAGTCCATGGGACATATAGCTCCTACGAGCAGTACTTC. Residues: CASSPVHGTYSSYEQYF.

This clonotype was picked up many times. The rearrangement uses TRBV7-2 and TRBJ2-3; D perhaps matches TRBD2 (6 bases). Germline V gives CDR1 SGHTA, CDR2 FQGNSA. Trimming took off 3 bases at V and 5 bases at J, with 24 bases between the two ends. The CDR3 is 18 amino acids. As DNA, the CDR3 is TGTGCCAGCAGCTTCGACCTCCGGTCCGGGAGTCCTGGAGATACGCAGTATTTT. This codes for CASSFDLRSGSPGDTQYF.

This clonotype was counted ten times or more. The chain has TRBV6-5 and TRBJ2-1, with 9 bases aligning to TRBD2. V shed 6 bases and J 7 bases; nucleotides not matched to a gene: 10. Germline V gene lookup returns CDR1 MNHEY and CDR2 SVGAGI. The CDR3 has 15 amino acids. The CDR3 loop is CASSSLSGSGNEQFF. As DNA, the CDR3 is TGTGCCAGCAGCTCCCTTAGCGGGAGTGGGAATGAGCAGTTCTTC.

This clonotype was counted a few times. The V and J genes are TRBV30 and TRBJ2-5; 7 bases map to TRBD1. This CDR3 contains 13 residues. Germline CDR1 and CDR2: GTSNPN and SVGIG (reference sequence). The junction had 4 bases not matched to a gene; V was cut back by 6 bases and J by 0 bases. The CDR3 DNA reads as TGTGCCTGTACCCAGGGGGACCAAGAGACCCAGTACTTC. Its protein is CACTQGDQETQYF.

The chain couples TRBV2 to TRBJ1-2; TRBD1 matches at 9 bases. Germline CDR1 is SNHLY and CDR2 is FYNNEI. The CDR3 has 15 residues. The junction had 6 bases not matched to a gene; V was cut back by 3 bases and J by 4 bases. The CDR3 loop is CASSDGTGSPYGYTF. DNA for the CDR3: TGTGCCAGCAGTGACGGGACAGGGAGCCCCTATGGCTACACCTTC.

The CDR3 bases are TGTGCCAGCAGCCCTAAGGACAGGGAAGGTCACGGGGAGCTGTTTTTT. It codes for CASSPKDREGHGELFF. V is TRBV7-9 and J is TRBJ2-2, with 8 nucleotides matching TRBD1. Trimming at V came to 5 bases and at J to 7 bases, leaving 12 bases not matched to a gene. The CDR3 spans 16 residues. CDR1 is SEHNR, CDR2 FQNEAQ, per germline (reference sequence). The full variable domain, in which reference TRBV7-9 and TRBJ2-2 provide the parts outside the CDR3, is DTGVSQNPRHKITKRGQNVTFRCDPISEHNRLYWYRQTLGQGPEFLTYFQNEAQLEKSRLLSDRFSAERPKGSFSTLEIQRTEQGDSAMYLCASSPKDREGHGELFFGEGSRLTVL.